This is a list of T cell receptor beta chains from one sample in a study of molecular identifiers for immune sequencing clone quantification. TCRdb passed the PCR reads through MiXCR, listing each CDR3 protein once. The repertoire consists of about half a million distinct CDR3 sequences, with about 25% occurring once and the leading ten covering 0.76%. The sample taken for sequencing was naive CD8+ T cells from blood, with Jurkat cell RNA spiked in. These receptors all stem from a human donor in good health. Some libraries in this study had Jurkat cell RNA spiked in. Each CDR3 is given with its conserved first and last residue.

v_gene	j_gene	CDR3aa
TRBV11-1	TRBJ2-7	CASRIETGTNYYEQYF
TRBV29-1	TRBJ2-5	CSVVWVRGPGAQTETQYF
TRBV29-1	TRBJ2-7	CSVDAGDTYEQYF
TRBV7-9	TRBJ1-4	CASSLAGQPNEKLFF
TRBV7-9	TRBJ1-1	CASSLVRDRGGTEAFF
TRBV5-1	TRBJ2-3	CASTSGYRGRMDTQYF
TRBV4-1	TRBJ2-2	CASSQSNTGELFF
TRBV4-1	TRBJ1-2	CASSPAGGGMDGYTF
TRBV7-9	TRBJ2-2	CASNLGLTGELFF
TRBV5-6	TRBJ1-1	CASSLGFVAFF
TRBV5-6	TRBJ1-1	CASSLAVLGNTEAFF
TRBV29-1	TRBJ1-1	CSVYRVNTEAFF
TRBV6-5	TRBJ2-5	CASSPWDRAKETQYF
TRBV27	TRBJ2-7	CASSSGLKPYEQYF
TRBV28	TRBJ2-7	CASSFATSYEQYF
TRBV4-3	TRBJ1-4	CASSQEFTPNEKLVF
TRBV19	TRBJ1-2	CASSIGLNYGYTF
TRBV7-2	TRBJ2-3	CASSSPGEREWADTQYF
TRBV30	TRBJ1-1	CAWSPTEAFF
TRBV25-1	TRBJ2-7	CATRAYEQYF
TRBV12-3/TRBV12-4	TRBJ2-3	CASRSTWVTDTQYF
TRBV6-6	TRBJ2-1	CASSPSGGDSYNEQFF
TRBV30	TRBJ2-7	CAWSPGFYEQYF
TRBV12-3/TRBV12-4	TRBJ2-7	CASSPTIGTGGREQYF
TRBV30	TRBJ2-5	CAWKEVYQETQYF
TRBV6-2/TRBV6-3	TRBJ1-5	CASSYLQGVNQPQHF
TRBV13	TRBJ1-1	CASSLGQDRATLYTEAFF
TRBV19	TRBJ1-1	CASKTGTNSEAFF
TRBV9	TRBJ2-1	CASSVSTEFAETYNEQFF
TRBV28	TRBJ1-1	CASIQRGTMNTEAFF
TRBV27	TRBJ2-7	CACSSRLGTGASEQYF
TRBV30	TRBJ2-7	CAWSVLDRVLSEQYF
TRBV6-1	TRBJ1-3	CASRPPPRGNTIYF